Listed below are T cell receptor beta chains from one sample, sequenced in a study of beta chain features in type 1 diabetes. Sequencing was performed with immunoSEQ multiplex PCR; in TCRdb, only in-frame clones are kept and a portion is missing. This sample has hundreds of thousands of clones, with more than 13% found just once. The source material was naive CD4+ T cells from blood. The receptors here all came from a man aged 18 to 30 with type 1 diabetes. Both conserved end residues are part of each CDR3. Fields, in order: CDR3 length, V gene, clone size, J gene, D gene, CDR3 protein, CDR3 DNA. A D gene is named only where the DNA matches it firmly. A row's size may be missing; if present it is once, few, many or a size class.

length: 16; V: TRBV7-9; size: -; J: TRBJ2-7; D: -; CDR3: CASSLVWQTGNYKQYF; DNA: TGTGCCAGCAGCTTAGTATGGCAGACGGGGAACTACAAGCAGTACTTC
length: 14; V: TRBV5-1; size: few; J: TRBJ2-3; D: -; CDR3: CASSLEQLTDTQYF; DNA: TGCGCCAGCAGCTTGGAACAGCTCACAGATACGCAGTATTTT
length: 15; V: TRBV5-4; size: -; J: TRBJ2-1; D: -; CDR3: CASSSEDRSYNEQFF; DNA: TGTGCCAGCAGCTCGGAGGATAGGTCCTACAATGAGCAGTTCTTC
length: 13; V: TRBV2; size: few; J: TRBJ1-4; D: -; CDR3: CASQGWANEKLFF; DNA: TGTGCCAGCCAAGGATGGGCTAATGAAAAACTGTTTTTT
length: 14; V: TRBV7-2; size: few; J: TRBJ2-7; D: TRBD1; CDR3: CASSPGQETYEQYF; DNA: TGTGCCAGCAGCCCGGGACAGGAGACCTACGAGCAGTACTTC
length: 16; V: TRBV30; size: -; J: TRBJ1-1; D: -; CDR3: CAWSPRFGQGWTEAFF; DNA: TGTGCCTGGAGTCCCCGATTTGGGCAAGGTTGGACTGAAGCTTTCTTT
length: 11; V: TRBV30; size: -; J: TRBJ1-1; D: -; CDR3: CAWSVAAEAFF; DNA: TGTGCCTGGAGTGTGGCAGCCGAAGCTTTCTTT
length: 13; V: TRBV29-1; size: few; J: TRBJ2-7; D: -; CDR3: CSGVGGLPYEQYF; DNA: TGCAGCGGCGTGGGGGGGCTACCCTACGAGCAGTACTTC
length: 12; V: TRBV7-3; size: few; J: TRBJ2-7; D: -; CDR3: CASSLTADEQYF; DNA: TGTGCCAGCAGCTTAACAGCGGACGAGCAGTACTTC
length: 13; V: TRBV28; size: -; J: TRBJ2-7; D: -; CDR3: CASSEGTTYEQYF; DNA: TGTGCCAGCAGTGAAGGCACCACCTACGAGCAGTACTTC
length: 14; V: TRBV19; size: -; J: TRBJ2-7; D: -; CDR3: CASSIGKVGYEQYF; DNA: TGTGCCAGTAGTATTGGGAAGGTCGGGTACGAGCAGTACTTC
length: 13; V: TRBV7-9; size: few; J: TRBJ1-1; D: -; CDR3: CASSFYYNTEAFF; DNA: TGTGCCAGCAGCTTTTACTACAACACTGAAGCTTTCTTT
length: 13; V: TRBV30; size: -; J: TRBJ2-5; D: -; CDR3: CAWSVQGEETQYF; DNA: TGTGCCTGGAGTGTACAAGGGGAAGAGACCCAGTACTTC
length: 13; V: TRBV29-1; size: few; J: TRBJ1-1; D: -; CDR3: CSVEREMNTEAFF; DNA: TGCAGCGTTGAACGTGAGATGAACACTGAAGCTTTCTTT
length: 14; V: TRBV30; size: -; J: TRBJ1-3; D: -; CDR3: CAWSRLTGGNTIYF; DNA: TGTGCCTGGAGCCGTCTGACGGGAGGAAACACCATATATTTT
length: 12; V: TRBV30; size: -; J: TRBJ2-3; D: -; CDR3: CAWRGYGDTQYF; DNA: TGTGCCTGGAGAGGATATGGCGATACGCAGTATTTT
length: 12; V: TRBV6-6; size: few; J: TRBJ2-1; D: -; CDR3: CASSPGDNEQFF; DNA: TGTGCCAGCAGCCCGGGTGACAATGAGCAGTTCTTC
length: 14; V: TRBV29-1; size: few; J: TRBJ2-5; D: TRBD2; CDR3: CSVAAGRAVETQYF; DNA: TGCAGCGTTGCAGCCGGGAGGGCCGTTGAGACCCAGTACTTC
length: 17; V: TRBV30; size: -; J: TRBJ1-5; D: -; CDR3: CAWSRGHFSYSNQPQHF; DNA: TGTGCCTGGAGTCGGGGACACTTCTCATATAGCAATCAGCCCCAGCATTTT
length: 14; V: TRBV7-9; size: few; J: TRBJ2-3; D: -; CDR3: CASSPGLGTDTQYF; DNA: TGTGCCAGCAGCCCAGGGCTTGGTACAGATACGCAGTATTTT
length: 15; V: TRBV4-3; size: -; J: TRBJ2-3; D: TRBD1; CDR3: CASSQGGQGRDTQYF; DNA: TGCGCCAGCAGCCAAGGTGGACAGGGGCGAGATACGCAGTATTTT
length: 15; V: TRBV7-2; size: few; J: TRBJ2-1; D: -; CDR3: CASSLYGGSYNEQFF; DNA: TGTGCCAGCAGCTTATACGGAGGCTCCTACAATGAGCAGTTCTTC
length: 16; V: TRBV7-9; size: few; J: TRBJ1-4; D: TRBD1; CDR3: CASSSRGGMTNEKLFF; DNA: TGTGCCAGCAGTTCCAGGGGGGGCATGACTAATGAAAAACTGTTTTTT
length: 14; V: TRBV27; size: few; J: TRBJ2-4; D: -; CDR3: CASSSSYRENIQYF; DNA: TGTGCCAGCAGTTCCAGTTACAGAGAAAACATTCAGTACTTC
length: 17; V: TRBV18; size: -; J: TRBJ2-2; D: -; CDR3: CASSPSIARLNTGELFF; DNA: TGTGCCAGCTCACCAAGCATCGCACGGCTGAACACCGGGGAGCTGTTTTTT
length: 12; V: TRBV2; size: few; J: TRBJ1-1; D: TRBD1; CDR3: CASSTGGAEAFF; DNA: TGTGCCAGCTCTACAGGGGGCGCCGAAGCTTTCTTT
length: 16; V: TRBV5-6; size: few; J: TRBJ2-2; D: TRBD1; CDR3: CASSLLDRDNTGELFF; DNA: TGTGCCAGCAGCTTGCTGGACAGGGACAACACCGGGGAGCTGTTTTTT
length: 12; V: TRBV29-1; size: few; J: TRBJ1-1; D: -; CDR3: CSVWALNTEAFF; DNA: TGCAGCGTTTGGGCACTGAACACTGAAGCTTTCTTT
length: 15; V: TRBV9; size: few; J: TRBJ1-4; D: -; CDR3: CASSVGAGVNEKLFF; DNA: TGTGCCAGCAGCGTAGGAGCAGGGGTAAATGAAAAACTGTTTTTT
length: 15; V: TRBV9; size: few; J: TRBJ1-2; D: -; CDR3: CASSVVPAGLSGYTF; DNA: TGTGCCAGCAGCGTAGTCCCCGCAGGGTTGAGTGGCTACACCTTC
length: 14; V: TRBV9; size: few; J: TRBJ1-1; D: TRBD1; CDR3: CASSVTGSSTEAFF; DNA: TGTGCCAGCAGCGTGACAGGGTCGAGCACTGAAGCTTTCTTT
length: 14; V: TRBV7-6; size: -; J: TRBJ2-7; D: TRBD1; CDR3: CASSPGQESYEQYF; DNA: TGTGCCAGCTCCCCGGGACAGGAGTCCTACGAGCAGTACTTC